A selection of T cell receptor beta chains follows, all from one sample in a study of T cells in Graves' hyperthyroidism and ophthalmopathy. TCRdb used MiXCR to reprocess the multiplex PCR reads, holding one entry per CDR3 protein. Here the sample spans under 750,000 distinct CDR3 sequences, roughly 20% being singletons. What was sequenced was blood. These receptors were obtained from a woman between 50 and 59 years old with Graves' hyperthyroidism that later progressed to Graves' ophthalmopathy. Each CDR3 is given with its conserved first and last residue. The order of the fields is V gene, clone size, J gene, CDR3 protein. For some rows the clone size is stated as once, few or many, or as a class when expanded; others skip it.

v_gene: TRBV4-1
abundance: .
j_gene: TRBJ2-7
CDR3aa: CASSQGRQGSYEQYF

v_gene: TRBV6-1
abundance: .
j_gene: TRBJ1-5
CDR3aa: CASSEPSRQGRQPQHF

v_gene: TRBV5-8
abundance: few
j_gene: TRBJ1-4
CDR3aa: CASSWGQGATNEKLFF

v_gene: TRBV3-1
abundance: many
j_gene: TRBJ2-2
CDR3aa: CASRLPPGELFF

v_gene: TRBV11-2
abundance: many
j_gene: TRBJ2-1
CDR3aa: CASSLGGQGAAYNEQFF

v_gene: TRBV19
abundance: .
j_gene: TRBJ2-2
CDR3aa: CASSGNANTGELLF

v_gene: TRBV5-6
abundance: few
j_gene: TRBJ2-3
CDR3aa: CASSLAPAGSTDTQYF

v_gene: TRBV6-1
abundance: few
j_gene: TRBJ1-1
CDR3aa: CASSFHRGNTEAFF

v_gene: TRBV15
abundance: .
j_gene: TRBJ1-4
CDR3aa: CATSRQGVEKLFF

v_gene: TRBV28
abundance: .
j_gene: TRBJ1-1
CDR3aa: CASRPSGFREAFF

v_gene: TRBV20-1
abundance: few
j_gene: TRBJ1-5
CDR3aa: CSVIETEHQPQHF

v_gene: TRBV5-4
abundance: few
j_gene: TRBJ2-2
CDR3aa: CASSLEDGGTGELFF

v_gene: TRBV6-1
abundance: .
j_gene: TRBJ1-2
CDR3aa: CASSDGGAYGYTF

v_gene: TRBV29-1
abundance: .
j_gene: TRBJ2-4
CDR3aa: CSVESYYSGGKNIQYF

v_gene: TRBV29-1
abundance: few
j_gene: TRBJ2-1
CDR3aa: CSSVGGYSYNEQFF

v_gene: TRBV7-8
abundance: .
j_gene: TRBJ2-5
CDR3aa: CASSSGVGQETQYF

v_gene: TRBV20-1
abundance: .
j_gene: TRBJ1-2
CDR3aa: CSARGTGGYGYTF

v_gene: TRBV29-1
abundance: .
j_gene: TRBJ2-5
CDR3aa: CSVGEDREETQYF

v_gene: TRBV5-8
abundance: few
j_gene: TRBJ1-1
CDR3aa: CASSSIGGPGTEAFF

v_gene: TRBV5-1
abundance: many
j_gene: TRBJ2-3
CDR3aa: CASRGTGIEDTQYF

v_gene: TRBV14
abundance: few
j_gene: TRBJ2-5
CDR3aa: CASSRVKETQYF

v_gene: TRBV5-1
abundance: many
j_gene: TRBJ1-2
CDR3aa: CASSLDRGLRGYTF

v_gene: TRBV6-1
abundance: many
j_gene: TRBJ2-1
CDR3aa: CASSETVPWDNEQFF

v_gene: TRBV11-2
abundance: many
j_gene: TRBJ2-1
CDR3aa: CASSLSGGRYNEQFF

v_gene: TRBV7-6
abundance: .
j_gene: TRBJ1-4
CDR3aa: CASSFDSATNEKLFF

v_gene: TRBV9
abundance: .
j_gene: TRBJ2-7
CDR3aa: CASSARDRAYEQYF

v_gene: TRBV5-1
abundance: few
j_gene: TRBJ2-6
CDR3aa: CASSLQQGKFSGANVLTF

v_gene: TRBV15
abundance: .
j_gene: TRBJ2-3
CDR3aa: CATDGQSTDTQYF

v_gene: TRBV7-9
abundance: few
j_gene: TRBJ1-5
CDR3aa: CASRKRDEGARQPQHF

v_gene: TRBV3-1
abundance: few
j_gene: TRBJ1-2
CDR3aa: CASSQDLVQGLVYGYTF

v_gene: TRBV6-6
abundance: many
j_gene: TRBJ1-1
CDR3aa: CASSYLTEAFF

v_gene: TRBV7-8
abundance: many
j_gene: TRBJ2-1
CDR3aa: CASSLDGRVPYNEQFF

v_gene: TRBV29-1
abundance: few
j_gene: TRBJ2-2
CDR3aa: CSVLGNTGELFF

v_gene: TRBV5-1
abundance: few
j_gene: TRBJ1-4
CDR3aa: CASSWTAGDEKLFF

v_gene: TRBV19
abundance: few
j_gene: TRBJ2-2
CDR3aa: CATGGTLTGELFF